Below, 22 T cell receptor beta chains from the same sample are listed, as sequenced in a study of T cell changes during pregnancy in multiple sclerosis. Measured with immunoSEQ multiplex PCR; TCRdb has only the in-frame clones, and not every one. The table includes approximately 9,000 clones, around 80% detected once. The starting material was CD8+ T cells from peripheral blood mononuclear cells, obtained in the third trimester of pregnancy. Source of these receptors: a female donor in good health, enrolled as a control in a pregnancy study.

The chain recombines TRBV29-1 with TRBJ2-3; D is perhaps TRBD2 (5 bases). The CDR3 is made up of 14 amino acids. Deletions cut 4 bases from V and 0 bases from J, with 11 bases between. The V gene's germline CDR1 is SQVTM and CDR2 ANQGSEA. CDR3 residues: CSVVASKSTDTQYF. In DNA form, the CDR3 reads TGCAGCGTTGTGGCTAGCAAAAGCACAGATACGCAGTATTTT.

The V and J genes are TRBV6-4 and TRBJ1-3; D may be TRBD1 (5 bases). Germline CDR1 reads MRHNA; CDR2 reads SNTAGT. Trimming stripped 1 base from V and 7 bases from J, with 20 bases between. The CDR3 consists of 17 residues. CDR3 in DNA: TGTGCCAGCAGTGACTTGTTTACAGGAACAGCAAGGAACACCATATATTTT. Amino acids: CASSDLFTGTARNTIYF.

The V gene is TRBV30, the J gene TRBJ2-7; a weak D match, TRBD1 (5 bases). Deletions cut 4 bases from V and 9 bases from J, with 19 bases between. Germline V gives CDR1 GTSNPN, CDR2 SVGIG (reference sequence). The CDR3 spans 13 residues. The CDR3 nucleotides are TGTGCCTGGACCGACCCGGGCAGGGATCGGCAGTACTTC. This gives the protein CAWTDPGRDRQYF. Looking up the rest from reference TRBV30 and TRBJ2-7 gives the full variable domain: SQTIHQWPATLVQPVGSPLSLECTVEGTSNPNLYWYRQAAGRGLQLLFYSVGIGQISSEVPQNLSASRPQDRQFILSSKKLLLSDSGFYLCAWTDPGRDRQYFGPGTRLTVT.

This clone was counted a few times. The gene calls are TRBV9 and TRBJ2-3; D is perhaps TRBD2 (5 bases). This CDR3 comprises 16 residues. The V and J ends lost 0 bases and 0 bases respectively, with 11 bases between them. Germline V lookup: CDR1 SGDLS, CDR2 YYNGEE. The CDR3 nucleotides are TGTGCCAGCAGCGTAGCTTACAGCGGTAGCACAGATACGCAGTATTTT. This encodes CASSVAYSGSTDTQYF.

The rearrangement uses TRBV6-1 and TRBJ2-2; 7 nucleotides agree with TRBD1. Germline V gives CDR1 MNHNS, CDR2 SASEGT. The CDR3 is 13 amino acids. Trimming at V came to 7 bases and at J to 5 bases, leaving 4 bases not matched to a gene. The CDR3 sequence: CASTQGETGELFF. The CDR3, as DNA: TGTGCCAGCACCCAGGGGGAAACCGGGGAGCTGTTTTTT.

V usage is TRBV9 and J usage is TRBJ1-4, with D perhaps TRBD1 (5 bases). The CDR3 totals 14 residues. The V and J ends lost 3 bases and 2 bases respectively, with 8 bases between them. The germline V gene has CDR1 SGDLS and CDR2 YYNGEE. The CDR3 region is CASSGGSTNEKLFF. Here the CDR3 DNA reads TGTGCCAGCAGCGGGGGCTCTACTAATGAAAAACTGTTTTTT.

V is TRBV7-9 and J is TRBJ2-5; D gene ambiguous. Trimming took off 7 bases at V and 5 bases at J, with 14 bases between the two ends. The CDR3 contains 13 residues. Germline V gene lookup returns CDR1 SEHNR and CDR2 FQNEAQ (reference sequence). The CDR3 region has the DNA TGTGCCAGCATACCATCCGGGTGGGAGACCCAGTACTTC. Translating gives CASIPSGWETQYF.

V is TRBV11-2 and J is TRBJ1-2; D is unclear. Trimming left V 1 base short and J 0 bases short, with 6 bases between. Per the germline V gene, CDR1 is SGHAT and CDR2 is FQNNGV. The CDR3 contains 14 residues. The CDR3 sequence: CASSLGTANYGYTF. The CDR3 DNA is TGTGCCAGCAGCTTAGGAACAGCTAACTATGGCTACACCTTC.

The CDR3 spells CASSWGQGLNTEAFF. CDR3 sequence (DNA): TGTGCCAGCAGCTGGGGACAGGGGCTGAACACTGAAGCTTTCTTT. The genes are TRBV7-8 and TRBJ1-1; 10 bases map to TRBD1. The CDR3 contains 15 residues. Germline CDR1 is SGHVS and CDR2 is FQNEAQ. Trimming at V came to 4 bases and at J to 0 bases, leaving 2 bases not matched to a gene.

Regarding this clone: Other DNA sequences of this sample code for an identical CDR3. The rearrangement links TRBV10-1 to TRBJ2-1, with 11 bases matching TRBD2. The CDR3 length is 15 residues. CDR1 is WNHNN, CDR2 SYGVQD, per germline (reference sequence). With V trimmed by 3 bases and J by 10 bases, 8 bases remained unmatched. The CDR3 DNA is TGCGCCAGCAGTGACCGGGGTAGCGGGAGGGAGGAGCAGTTCTTC. Protein sequence: CASSDRGSGREEQFF.

A few counts support this clone. V is TRBV6-1 and J is TRBJ2-7; 8 bases agree with TRBD2. Germline V gives CDR1 MNHNS, CDR2 SASEGT. Unmatched junction bases numbered 11, after V lost 3 bases and J lost 7 bases. The CDR3 contains 15 residues. The CDR3 nucleotides are TGTGCCAGCAGTGAGTCCACGGGAGGGCCGGGAGAGCAGTACTTC. This gives the protein CASSESTGGPGEQYF.

V gene TRBV19 combines with J gene TRBJ2-7; D possibly corresponds to TRBD2 (6 bases). Germline loops: CDR1 LNHDA, CDR2 SQIVND (reference sequence). CDR3 length: 15 residues. V lost 5 bases to trimming and J lost 4 bases, with 18 bases between them. Here the CDR3 DNA reads TGTGCCAGTAGTGTGCCCCGGGACGGGGGTTACGAGCAGTACTTC. It specifies CASSVPRDGGYEQYF.

There are a few counts of this clone. The chain recombines TRBV9 with TRBJ2-6; 8 nucleotides agree with TRBD1. Trimming at V came to 7 bases and at J to 0 bases, leaving 12 bases not matched to a gene. The CDR3 length is 18 residues. CDR1 SGDLS and CDR2 YYNGEE come from the germline V gene. CDR3 residues: CASGRQGSTGSGANVLTF. The CDR3 DNA reads TGTGCCAGCGGCCGACAGGGGTCTACCGGCTCTGGGGCCAACGTCCTGACTTTC.

The chain employs TRBV6-6 and TRBJ1-5, with 9 positions matching TRBD1. Germline values: CDR1 MNHNY, CDR2 SVGAGI (reference sequence). CDR3 length equals 14 residues. V lost 7 bases and J lost 5; bases outside the gene matches: 6. The CDR3 nucleotides are TGTGCCAGCACACCGGGACAGGGAGATCAGCCCCAGCATTTT. It codes for CASTPGQGDQPQHF.

V usage is TRBV7-9 and J usage is TRBJ2-1, with D perhaps matching TRBD1 (5 bases). The germline V and J ends were trimmed by 2 bases and 8 bases, with 13 bases remaining between them. The CDR3 consists of 14 residues. Per the germline V gene, CDR1 is SEHNR and CDR2 is FQNEAQ (reference sequence). CDR3 nucleotide sequence: TGTGCCAGCAGCTTATCACAGGTGTCCGATGAGCAGTTCTTC. It translates to CASSLSQVSDEQFF.

V gene TRBV2 combines with J gene TRBJ2-3; 9 bases map to TRBD2. After removal of 7 bases from V and 5 bases from J, the junction contained 19 bases not matched to a gene. The CDR3 has 18 amino acids. CDR1 and CDR2 (germline): SNHLY, FYNNEI. The CDR3 coding sequence is TGTGCCAGCAAGGCAGGGAGCGAGGCGGGAGGGCCGAGAGATACGCAGTATTTT. Translated: CASKAGSEAGGPRDTQYF.

For this clone: This sample includes further DNA sequences coding for the same CDR3. This CDR3 is CASSLSDQPQHF. For the CDR3, the DNA is TGTGCCAGCAGCTTGTCCGATCAGCCCCAGCATTTT. This rearrangement joins TRBV5-6 to TRBJ1-5; D is unclear. This CDR3 is 12 amino acids long. The V gene lost 1 base and the J gene lost 5 bases, with 4 bases spanning the gap. CDR1 and CDR2 from the germline V gene are SGHDT and YYEEEE.

The CDR3 loop is CASSPSGSSYEQYF. CDR3 nucleotide sequence: TGTGCCAGCAGCCCCAGCGGCAGTTCCTACGAGCAGTACTTC. J is TRBJ2-7 and V is TRBV7-8, with D possibly TRBD2 on 5 matching bases. The CDR3 is made up of 14 amino acids. Trimming cost V 5 bases and J 1 base, with 12 bases left between them. CDR1 and CDR2 (germline): SGHVS, FQNEAQ.

Only one count was recorded for this clone. The chain has TRBV7-6 and TRBJ2-1; D perhaps matches TRBD1 (7 bases). Germline CDR1 and CDR2: SGHVS and FNYEAQ. V was shortened by 5 bases and J by 4 bases, with 15 bases between the two germline ends. The CDR3 has 15 residues. CDR3 in amino acids: CASSPGQGGYNEQFF. The CDR3 nucleotides are TGTGCCAGCAGCCCGGGGCAGGGGGGATACAATGAGCAGTTCTTC.

V and J are TRBV15 and TRBJ2-3, with D possibly matching TRBD1 (6 bases). The CDR3 runs to 14 residues. Trimming removed 1 base from V and 2 bases from J, with 7 bases in between. Germline-derived CDR1 and CDR2 are LNHNV and YYDKDF (reference sequence). The DNA of the CDR3 is TGTGCCACCAGCAGAGGACAGGACACAGATACGCAGTATTTT. It specifies CATSRGQDTDTQYF.

The V call is TRBV9, the J call TRBJ2-1, with 7 positions matching TRBD1. The CDR3 is 13 amino acids. V shed 10 bases, J shed 5 bases, and the junction held 9 bases outside the gene matches. In germline, CDR1 is SGDLS, CDR2 YYNGEE. Here the CDR3 DNA reads TGTGCCGGATCACCGGGACAGAACAATGAGCAGTTCTTC. Translated, it gives CAGSPGQNNEQFF.

This clone was detected a few times. The chain recombines TRBV5-4 with TRBJ1-6; 7 bases are shared with TRBD1. Losses at the gene ends were 5 bases for V and 14 bases for J; bases not matched to a gene: 13. Germline V gene sequence: CDR1 SGHNT, CDR2 YYREEE (reference sequence). There are 14 residues in the CDR3. CDR3 in amino acids: CASSRGQGDWTLHF. The CDR3 DNA reads as TGTGCCAGCAGTAGGGGGCAGGGGGATTGGACCCTCCACTTT.